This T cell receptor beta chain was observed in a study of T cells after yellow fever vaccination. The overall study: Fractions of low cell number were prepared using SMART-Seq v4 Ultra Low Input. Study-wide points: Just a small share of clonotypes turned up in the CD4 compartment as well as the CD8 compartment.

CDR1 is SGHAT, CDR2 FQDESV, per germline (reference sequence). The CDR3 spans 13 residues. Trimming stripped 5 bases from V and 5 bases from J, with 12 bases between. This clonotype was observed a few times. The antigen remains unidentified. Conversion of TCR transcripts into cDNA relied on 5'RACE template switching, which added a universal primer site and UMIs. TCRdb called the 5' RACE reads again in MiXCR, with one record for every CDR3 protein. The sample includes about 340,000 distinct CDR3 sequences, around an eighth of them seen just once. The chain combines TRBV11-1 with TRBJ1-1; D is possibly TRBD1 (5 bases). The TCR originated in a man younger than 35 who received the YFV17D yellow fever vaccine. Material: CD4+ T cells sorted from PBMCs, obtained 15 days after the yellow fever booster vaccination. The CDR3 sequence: CASSPRQTTEAFF. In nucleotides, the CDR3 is TGTGCCAGCAGCCCGAGACAGACAACTGAAGCTTTCTTT.